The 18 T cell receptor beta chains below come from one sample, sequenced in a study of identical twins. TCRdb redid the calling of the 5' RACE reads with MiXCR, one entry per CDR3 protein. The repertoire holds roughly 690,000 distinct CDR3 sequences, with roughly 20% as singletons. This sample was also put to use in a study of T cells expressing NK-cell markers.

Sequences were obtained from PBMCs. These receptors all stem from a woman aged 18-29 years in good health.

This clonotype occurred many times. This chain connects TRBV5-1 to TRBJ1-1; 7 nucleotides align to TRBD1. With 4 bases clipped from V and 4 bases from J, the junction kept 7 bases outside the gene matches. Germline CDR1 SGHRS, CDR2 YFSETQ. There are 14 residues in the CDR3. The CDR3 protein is CASSKDRAGTEAFF. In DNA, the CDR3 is TGCGCCAGCAGCAAAGACAGGGCGGGCACTGAAGCTTTCTTT.

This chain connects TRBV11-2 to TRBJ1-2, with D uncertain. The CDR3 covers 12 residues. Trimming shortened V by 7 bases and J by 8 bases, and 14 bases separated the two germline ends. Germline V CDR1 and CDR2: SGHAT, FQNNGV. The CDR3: CASTSLGSGYTF. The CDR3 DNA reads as TGTGCCAGCACCTCTTTGGGGTCAGGCTACACCTTC.

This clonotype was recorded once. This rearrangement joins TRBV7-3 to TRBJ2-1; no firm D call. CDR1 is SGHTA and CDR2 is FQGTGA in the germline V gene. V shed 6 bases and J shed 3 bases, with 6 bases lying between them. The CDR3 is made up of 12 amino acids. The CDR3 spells CASRDDYNEQFF. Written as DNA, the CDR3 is TGTGCCAGCAGGGACGACTACAATGAGCAGTTCTTC.

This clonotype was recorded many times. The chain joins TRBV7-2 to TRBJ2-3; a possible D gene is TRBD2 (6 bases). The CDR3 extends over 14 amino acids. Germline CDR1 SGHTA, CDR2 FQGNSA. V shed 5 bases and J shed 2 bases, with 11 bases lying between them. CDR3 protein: CASSISGDTDTQYF. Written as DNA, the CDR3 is TGTGCCAGCAGCATTAGCGGTGACACAGATACGCAGTATTTT. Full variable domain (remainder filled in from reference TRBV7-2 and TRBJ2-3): GAGVSQSPSNKVTEKGKDVELRCDPISGHTALYWYRQSLGQGLEFLIYFQGNSAPDKSGLPSDRFSAERTGGSVSTLTIQRTQQEDSAVYLCASSISGDTDTQYFGPGTRLTVL.

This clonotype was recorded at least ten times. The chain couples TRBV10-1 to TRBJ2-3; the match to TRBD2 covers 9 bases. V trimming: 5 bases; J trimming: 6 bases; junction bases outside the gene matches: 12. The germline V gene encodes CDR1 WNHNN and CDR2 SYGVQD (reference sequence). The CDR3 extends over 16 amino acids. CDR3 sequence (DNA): TGCGCCAGCAGTCCCATAGCGGGAGCCCAAGGGGATACGCAGTATTTT. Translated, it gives CASSPIAGAQGDTQYF.

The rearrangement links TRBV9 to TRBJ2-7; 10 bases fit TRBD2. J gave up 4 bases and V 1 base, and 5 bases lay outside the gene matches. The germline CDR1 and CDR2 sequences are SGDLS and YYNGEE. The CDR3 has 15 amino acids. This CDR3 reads CASSVSGGVGYEQYF. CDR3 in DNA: TGTGCCAGCAGCGTAAGCGGGGGGGTGGGATACGAGCAGTACTTC.

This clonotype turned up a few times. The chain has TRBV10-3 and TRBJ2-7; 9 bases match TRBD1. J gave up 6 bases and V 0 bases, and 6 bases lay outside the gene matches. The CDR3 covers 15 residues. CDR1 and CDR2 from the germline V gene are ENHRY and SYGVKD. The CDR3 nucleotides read TGTGCCATCAGTGAGTCCGCGGGACAGGGCCTCGAGCAGTACTTC. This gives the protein CAISESAGQGLEQYF.

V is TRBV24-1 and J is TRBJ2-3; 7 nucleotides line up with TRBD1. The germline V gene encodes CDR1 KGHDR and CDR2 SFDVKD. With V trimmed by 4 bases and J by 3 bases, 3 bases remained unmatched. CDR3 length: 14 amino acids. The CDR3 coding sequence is TGTGCCACCAGTGACAAGGGGGCTACAGATACGCAGTATTTT. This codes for CATSDKGATDTQYF.

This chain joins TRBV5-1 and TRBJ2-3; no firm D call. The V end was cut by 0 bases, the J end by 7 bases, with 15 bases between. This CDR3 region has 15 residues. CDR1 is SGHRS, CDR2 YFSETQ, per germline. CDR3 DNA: TGCGCCAGCAGCTTGGCCGTTGGTAGCTCGAATACGCAGTATTTT. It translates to CASSLAVGSSNTQYF.

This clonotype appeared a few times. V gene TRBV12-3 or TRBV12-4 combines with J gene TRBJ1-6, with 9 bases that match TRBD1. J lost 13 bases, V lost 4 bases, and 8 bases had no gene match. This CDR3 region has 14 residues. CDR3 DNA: TGTGCCAGCAGTTCGGGACAGGGATACTCGCCCCTCCACTTT. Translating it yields CASSSGQGYSPLHF.

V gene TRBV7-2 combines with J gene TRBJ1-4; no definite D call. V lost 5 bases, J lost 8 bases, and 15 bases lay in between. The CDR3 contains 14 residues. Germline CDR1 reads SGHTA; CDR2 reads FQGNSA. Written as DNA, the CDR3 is TGTGCCAGCAGCCATGGAACCTTAGTAGAAAAACTGTTTTTT. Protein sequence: CASSHGTLVEKLFF.

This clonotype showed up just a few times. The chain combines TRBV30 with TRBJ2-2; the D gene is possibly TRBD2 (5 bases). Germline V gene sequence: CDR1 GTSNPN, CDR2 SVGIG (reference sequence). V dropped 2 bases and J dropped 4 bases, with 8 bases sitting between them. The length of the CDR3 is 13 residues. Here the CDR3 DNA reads TGTGCCTGGAGTACCGGGGTCACCGGGGAGCTGTTTTTT. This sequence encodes CAWSTGVTGELFF.

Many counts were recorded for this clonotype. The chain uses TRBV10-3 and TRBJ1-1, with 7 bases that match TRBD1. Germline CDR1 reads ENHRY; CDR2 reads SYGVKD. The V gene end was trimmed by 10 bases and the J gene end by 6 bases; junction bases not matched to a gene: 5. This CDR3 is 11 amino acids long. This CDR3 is CASRGIAEAFF. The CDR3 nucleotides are TGTGCCAGCAGGGGGATTGCTGAAGCTTTCTTT.

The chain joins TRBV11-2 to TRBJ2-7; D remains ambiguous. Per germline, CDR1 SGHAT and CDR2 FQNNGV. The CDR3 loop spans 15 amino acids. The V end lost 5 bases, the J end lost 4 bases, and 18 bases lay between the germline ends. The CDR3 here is CASSLPPGKGYEQYF. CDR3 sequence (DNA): TGTGCCAGCAGCCTACCCCCTGGGAAGGGATACGAGCAGTACTTC.

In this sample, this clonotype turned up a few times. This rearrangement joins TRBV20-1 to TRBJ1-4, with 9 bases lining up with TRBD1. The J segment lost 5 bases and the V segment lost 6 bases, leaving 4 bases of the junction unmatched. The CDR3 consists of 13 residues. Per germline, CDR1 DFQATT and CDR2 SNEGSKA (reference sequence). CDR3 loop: CSAPGTGNEKLFF. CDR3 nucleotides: TGCAGTGCGCCCGGGACAGGGAATGAAAAACTGTTTTTT.

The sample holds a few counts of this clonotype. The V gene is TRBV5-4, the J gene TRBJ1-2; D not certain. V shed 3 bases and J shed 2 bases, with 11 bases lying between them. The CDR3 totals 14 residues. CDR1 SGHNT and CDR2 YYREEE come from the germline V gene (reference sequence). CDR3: CASSSGAENYGYTF. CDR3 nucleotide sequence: TGTGCCAGCAGCTCGGGCGCCGAAAACTATGGCTACACCTTC.

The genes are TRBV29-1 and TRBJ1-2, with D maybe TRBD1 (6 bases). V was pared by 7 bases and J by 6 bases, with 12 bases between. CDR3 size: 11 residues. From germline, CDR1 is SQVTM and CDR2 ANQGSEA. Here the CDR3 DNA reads TGCAGCGCCCCGGACAGACATGGCTACACCTTC. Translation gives CSAPDRHGYTF.

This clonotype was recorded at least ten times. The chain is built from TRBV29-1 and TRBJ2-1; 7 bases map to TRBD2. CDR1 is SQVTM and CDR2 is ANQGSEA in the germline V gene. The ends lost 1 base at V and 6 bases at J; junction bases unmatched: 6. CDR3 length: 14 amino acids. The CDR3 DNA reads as TGCAGCGTTGAAGGGAGGGGACTAACCAATGAGCAGTTCTTC. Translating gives CSVEGRGLTNEQFF.